A single sample is the source of the 28 T cell receptor beta chains below, sequenced in a study of T-cell reconstitution after alpha-beta-depleted transplantation in children. This sample's TCRbeta library carried unique molecular identifier barcodes. Using its own MiXCR run on the PCR reads, TCRdb lists one record per CDR3 protein. The sample yields approximately 300,000 distinct CDR3 sequences, roughly a tenth seen once. The sample here was PBMCs, taken before TCRalphabeta/CD19-depleted stem cell transplant. Source of these receptors: a boy under three years old with acute myeloid leukemia, due to receive a stem cell transplant.

This clonotype has a count of ten or more. The J gene is TRBJ2-7, the V gene TRBV29-1; tentatively, D is TRBD1 (5 bases). Germline V CDR1 and CDR2: SQVTM, ANQGSEA. Trimming stripped 5 bases from V and 5 bases from J, with 19 bases between. There are 14 residues in the CDR3. This CDR3 is CSVQPQGRTHEQYF. For the CDR3, the DNA is TGCAGCGTTCAACCCCAGGGAAGGACCCACGAGCAGTACTTC.

At least ten counts were recorded for this clonotype. This chain connects TRBV12-3 or TRBV12-4 to TRBJ2-3; D ambiguous. Trimming removed 2 bases at V and 3 bases at J, with 12 bases between. The CDR3 runs to 15 residues. The CDR3, as DNA: TGTGCCAGCAGTTTATCGGTAGCAACAACAGATACGCAGTATTTT. Its protein is CASSLSVATTDTQYF.

Many counts were recorded for this clonotype. This rearrangement joins TRBV23-1 to TRBJ1-1; a weak D match, TRBD1 (5 bases). TRBV23-1 carries the ORF label, with uncertain function. The CDR3 loop spans 12 amino acids. This CDR3 reads CVDGGTNTEAFF. CDR3 nucleotides: TGCGTAGACGGGGGAACGAACACTGAAGCTTTCTTT.

The chain joins TRBV28 to TRBJ2-3; D is unresolved. Per germline, CDR1 MDHEN and CDR2 SYDVKM. Trimming pared 2 bases from V and 5 bases from J, leaving 11 bases between. The CDR3 loop spans 14 amino acids. CDR3 loop: CASSLALEGDTQYF. The CDR3 nucleotides read TGTGCCAGCAGTTTAGCCCTAGAAGGAGATACGCAGTATTTT. The variable domain in full, completed from reference TRBV28 and TRBJ2-3, reads DVKVTQSSRYLVKRTGEKVFLECVQDMDHENMFWYRQDPGLGLRLIYFSYDVKMKEKGDIPEGYSVSREKKERFSLILESASTNQTSMYLCASSLALEGDTQYFGPGTRLTVL.

Many counts were recorded for this clonotype. The chain combines TRBV7-2 with TRBJ1-2; D perhaps matches TRBD1 (6 bases). The V and J ends lost 3 bases and 8 bases respectively, with 13 bases between them. The CDR3 loop spans 13 amino acids. The V gene's germline CDR1 is SGHTA and CDR2 FQGNSA. The CDR3 region is CASSFNQGPGYTF. The CDR3 DNA reads TGTGCCAGCAGCTTTAACCAGGGGCCCGGCTACACCTTC.

This clonotype was observed a few times. The chain links TRBV28 to TRBJ2-7; the D gene is possibly TRBD2 (7 bases). The V and J ends lost 7 bases and 4 bases respectively, with 14 bases between them. CDR1 and CDR2 from the germline V gene are MDHEN and SYDVKM. This CDR3 is built from 13 residues. CDR3 in amino acids: CASTPGGLYEQYF. The CDR3, as DNA: TGTGCCAGCACCCCCGGGGGGCTATACGAGCAGTACTTC.

This clonotype was detected many times. V usage is TRBV12-3 or TRBV12-4 and J usage is TRBJ2-4; 8 nucleotides match TRBD2. V trimming: 10 bases; J trimming: 1 base; junction bases outside the gene matches: 3. There are 13 residues in the CDR3. In nucleotides, the CDR3 is TGTGCCACCCGACTAGCGGCCAAAAACATTCAGTACTTC. Protein sequence: CATRLAAKNIQYF.

The sample holds many counts of this clonotype. The V gene is TRBV20-1, the J gene TRBJ1-6; D not resolved. Germline V gene data show CDR1 as DFQATT and CDR2 as SNEGSKA (reference sequence). CDR3 size: 13 residues. The germline V and J ends were trimmed by 1 base and 10 bases, with 11 bases remaining between them. DNA for the CDR3: TGCAGTGCTAGAGTACGGTCTGGGTCACCCCTCCACTTT. The encoded protein is CSARVRSGSPLHF.

This clonotype was seen a few times. The chain uses TRBV6-2 or TRBV6-3 and TRBJ2-1; tentative D call: TRBD2 (5 bases). V shed 6 bases and J shed 10 bases, with 10 bases lying between them. The length of the CDR3 is 11 residues. Germline CDR1 MNHEY, CDR2 SVGEGT. In DNA form, the CDR3 reads TGTGCCAGCAGACGCACTAGGGAGCAGTTCTTC. Its translation is CASRRTREQFF.

This clonotype was counted ten times or more. The chain joins TRBV12-3 or TRBV12-4 to TRBJ2-7; D possibly corresponds to TRBD1 (6 bases). The CDR3 extends over 14 amino acids. Trimming removed 6 bases at V and 2 bases at J, with 14 bases between. The CDR3 protein is CASSVRQDTYEQYF. CDR3 nucleotide sequence: TGTGCCAGCAGCGTCAGACAGGATACCTACGAGCAGTACTTC.

This chain connects TRBV9 to TRBJ1-3; weak D call: TRBD1 (6 bases). The length of the CDR3 is 14 residues. CDR1 is SGDLS, CDR2 YYNGEE, per germline. V lost 1 base and J 2 bases, leaving 7 bases between the germline ends. The CDR3 bases are TGTGCCAGCAGCGTAAGACAGGCTGGAAACACCATATATTTT. Translation: CASSVRQAGNTIYF.

On this clonotype itself: A much larger clonotype is one base distant, so this may be a read error. The rearrangement joins TRBV7-3 to TRBJ2-1; D is perhaps TRBD1 (5 bases). The CDR3 totals 13 residues. CDR1 and CDR2 from the germline V gene are SGHTA and FQGTGA. This CDR3 is CASSITLQGGQFF. The CDR3 DNA is TGTGCCAGCAGCATAACACTCCAGGGCGGGCAGTTCTTC.

This clonotype was detected many times. The V gene is TRBV9, the J gene TRBJ2-7; D remains ambiguous. V lost 0 bases to trimming and J lost 3 bases, with 7 bases between them. Germline-derived CDR1 and CDR2 are SGDLS and YYNGEE. The CDR3 length is 13 residues. This CDR3 reads CASSVGVGYEQYF. Here the CDR3 DNA reads TGTGCCAGCAGCGTAGGAGTGGGCTACGAGCAGTACTTC.

This clonotype was seen repeatedly, ten times or more. The chain combines TRBV24-1 with TRBJ2-2; 7 nucleotides match TRBD1. The CDR3 consists of 16 residues. Unmatched junction bases numbered 6, after V lost 0 bases and J lost 6 bases. Germline CDR1 and CDR2: KGHDR and SFDVKD. The DNA for the CDR3 is TGTGCCACCAGTGATTTGGGGGCAGGGGGAGCCGGGGAGCTGTTTTTT. Residues: CATSDLGAGGAGELFF.

This clonotype occurred many times. V and J are TRBV7-8 and TRBJ2-7; D might be TRBD2 (6 bases). The CDR3 runs to 17 residues. Trimming pared 2 bases from V and 2 bases from J, leaving 19 bases between. CDR1 is SGHVS, CDR2 FQNEAQ, per germline. DNA of the CDR3: TGTGCCAGCAGCTTATTCCGAAGCGGGCCCCGGCCCTACGAGCAGTACTTC. It is translated as CASSLFRSGPRPYEQYF.

The table lists this clonotype with many counts. The V call is TRBV3-1, the J call TRBJ1-2, with 7 bases identical to TRBD1. With V trimmed by 4 bases and J by 4 bases, 6 bases remained unmatched. Germline V gene lookup returns CDR1 LGHDT and CDR2 YNNKEL (reference sequence). The CDR3 runs to 14 residues. CDR3 sequence: CASSRPGTVYGYTF. Here the CDR3 DNA reads TGTGCCAGCAGCCGACCCGGGACAGTCTATGGCTACACCTTC.

This clonotype was recorded at least ten times. The J gene is TRBJ2-1, the V gene TRBV9, with a possible D match to TRBD2 (6 bases). The CDR3 consists of 14 residues. Germline CDR1 SGDLS, CDR2 YYNGEE. Trimming took off 0 bases at V and 3 bases at J, with 7 bases between the two ends. CDR3 amino acids: CASSVGGNYNEQFF. The DNA for the CDR3 is TGTGCCAGCAGCGTAGGCGGGAACTACAATGAGCAGTTCTTC.

There are a few counts of this clonotype. The rearrangement joins TRBV7-2 to TRBJ2-7; D may match TRBD1 or TRBD2 (5 bases each). This CDR3 is built from 13 residues. V was cut by 3 bases and J by 6 bases, with 12 bases left in between. Germline V gene lookup returns CDR1 SGHTA and CDR2 FQGNSA. CDR3: CASSLGVPFEQYF. The CDR3 nucleotides are TGTGCCAGCAGCTTGGGGGTTCCCTTCGAGCAGTACTTC.

In its sample, this clonotype was seen many times. Written as DNA, the CDR3 is TGTGCCAGCAGCCGGGGACTAGCGGGGTACGAGCAGTACTTC. It is translated as CASSRGLAGYEQYF. The chain combines TRBV12-3 or TRBV12-4 with TRBJ2-7; 13 bases map to TRBD2. The CDR3 spans 14 residues. The V gene end was trimmed by 6 bases and the J gene end by 4 bases; junction bases not matched to a gene: 3.

Ten or more counts support this clonotype. The V call is TRBV3-1, the J call TRBJ2-5, with D possibly being TRBD2 (5 bases). Germline V CDR1 and CDR2: LGHDT, YNNKEL (reference sequence). Trimming removed 2 bases at V and 4 bases at J, with 11 bases between. This CDR3 comprises 14 residues. CDR3 loop: CASSQPARGETQYF. DNA for the CDR3: TGTGCCAGCAGCCAACCAGCCCGGGGAGAGACCCAGTACTTC.

This clonotype appeared many times. The chain links TRBV7-9 to TRBJ2-3; no firm D call. Germline V gene sequence: CDR1 SEHNR, CDR2 FQNEAQ (reference sequence). The CDR3 runs 14 residues. V lost 3 bases and J lost 1, with 8 bases in between. The CDR3 DNA follows: TGTGCCAGCAGCTTTAGCCTAGGCACAGATACGCAGTATTTT. This codes for CASSFSLGTDTQYF.

This clonotype was detected ten times or more. The gene calls are TRBV28 and TRBJ1-3, with TRBD1 matching 7 bases. CDR1 MDHEN and CDR2 SYDVKM come from the germline V gene. Trimming cost V 5 bases and J 4 bases; bases outside gene matches: 8. The CDR3 is 15 amino acids. This CDR3 is CASSGPRDSGNTIYF. The CDR3 bases are TGTGCCAGCAGTGGCCCCCGGGACAGCGGAAACACCATATATTTT.

There are many counts of this clonotype. The V and J genes are TRBV7-2 and TRBJ2-5; D remains unclear. Germline V gives CDR1 SGHTA, CDR2 FQGNSA. Trimming pared 4 bases from V and 4 bases from J, leaving 13 bases between. CDR3 length: 14 residues. CDR3 in DNA: TGTGCCAGCAGCTCCAGACCCGGCTCAGAGACCCAGTACTTC. Protein product: CASSSRPGSETQYF. Full variable domain (remainder filled in from reference TRBV7-2 and TRBJ2-5): GAGVSQSPSNKVTEKGKDVELRCDPISGHTALYWYRQSLGQGLEFLIYFQGNSAPDKSGLPSDRFSAERTGGSVSTLTIQRTQQEDSAVYLCASSSRPGSETQYFGPGTRLLVL.

The gene calls are TRBV20-1 and TRBJ1-5; 7 nucleotides agree with TRBD1. The junction had 5 bases not matched to a gene; V was cut back by 6 bases and J by 0 bases. The CDR3 has 14 amino acids. Germline V gene sequence: CDR1 DFQATT, CDR2 SNEGSKA (reference sequence). CDR3 sequence reads: CSALTGSSNQPQHF. The CDR3 DNA is TGCAGTGCCCTGACAGGGAGTAGCAATCAGCCCCAGCATTTT.

This chain connects TRBV4-1 to TRBJ2-7; 11 bases line up with TRBD2. V shed 4 bases, J shed 3 bases, and the junction held 5 bases outside the gene matches. The CDR3 has 15 residues. Germline assignment: CDR1 MGHRA and CDR2 YSYEKL. CDR3 amino acids: CASSPSGRIDYEQYF. CDR3 nucleotides: TGCGCCAGCAGCCCTAGCGGGAGGATTGACTACGAGCAGTACTTC.

At least ten counts were recorded for this clonotype. V and J are TRBV29-1 and TRBJ2-5; 10 positions match TRBD1. The CDR3 covers 14 residues. Unmatched junction bases numbered 7, after V lost 7 bases and J lost 2 bases. Germline V CDR1 and CDR2: SQVTM, ANQGSEA. The CDR3 loop reads CSARRQGAQETQYF. The CDR3, as DNA: TGCAGCGCGAGGAGACAGGGGGCTCAAGAGACCCAGTACTTC.

At least ten counts were recorded for this clonotype. The chain joins TRBV20-1 to TRBJ1-2; D might be TRBD1 (6 bases). The CDR3 loop spans 13 amino acids. V gave up 0 bases and J gave up 4 bases, with 9 bases separating them. Per the germline V gene, CDR1 is DFQATT and CDR2 is SNEGSKA (reference sequence). CDR3 protein: CSAREQGRYGYTF. CDR3 in DNA: TGCAGTGCTAGAGAACAGGGCCGCTATGGCTACACCTTC.

This clonotype came up many times. This sequence joins TRBV19 and TRBJ1-5; D unresolved. Germline CDR1 LNHDA, CDR2 SQIVND (reference sequence). CDR3 length: 12 residues. Trimming shortened V by 5 bases and J by 2 bases, and 4 bases separated the two germline ends. The CDR3 region has the DNA TGTGCCAGTAGTCGGGGCAATCAGCCCCAGCATTTT. As protein: CASSRGNQPQHF. Full variable domain (rest looked up from reference TRBV19 and TRBJ1-5): DGGITQSPKYLFRKEGQNVTLSCEQNLNHDAMYWYRQDPGQGLRLIYYSQIVNDFQKGDIAEGYSVSREKKESFPLTVTSAQKNPTAFYLCASSRGNQPQHFGDGTRLSIL.